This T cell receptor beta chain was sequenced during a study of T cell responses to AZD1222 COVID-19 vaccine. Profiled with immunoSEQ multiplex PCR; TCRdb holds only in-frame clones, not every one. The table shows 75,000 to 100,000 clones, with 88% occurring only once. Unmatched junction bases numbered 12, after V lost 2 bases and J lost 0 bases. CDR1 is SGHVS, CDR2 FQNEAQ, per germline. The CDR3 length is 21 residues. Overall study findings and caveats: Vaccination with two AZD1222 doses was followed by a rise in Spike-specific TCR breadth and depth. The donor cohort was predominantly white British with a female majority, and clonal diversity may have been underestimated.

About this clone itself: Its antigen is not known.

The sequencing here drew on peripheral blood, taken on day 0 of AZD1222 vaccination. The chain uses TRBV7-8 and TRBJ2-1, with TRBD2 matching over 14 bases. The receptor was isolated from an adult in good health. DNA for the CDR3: TGTGCCAGCAGCTTACAAGGATCTGGGACTAGCGGGAGTGGCTCCTACAATGAGCAGTTCTTC. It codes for CASSLQGSGTSGSGSYNEQFF.